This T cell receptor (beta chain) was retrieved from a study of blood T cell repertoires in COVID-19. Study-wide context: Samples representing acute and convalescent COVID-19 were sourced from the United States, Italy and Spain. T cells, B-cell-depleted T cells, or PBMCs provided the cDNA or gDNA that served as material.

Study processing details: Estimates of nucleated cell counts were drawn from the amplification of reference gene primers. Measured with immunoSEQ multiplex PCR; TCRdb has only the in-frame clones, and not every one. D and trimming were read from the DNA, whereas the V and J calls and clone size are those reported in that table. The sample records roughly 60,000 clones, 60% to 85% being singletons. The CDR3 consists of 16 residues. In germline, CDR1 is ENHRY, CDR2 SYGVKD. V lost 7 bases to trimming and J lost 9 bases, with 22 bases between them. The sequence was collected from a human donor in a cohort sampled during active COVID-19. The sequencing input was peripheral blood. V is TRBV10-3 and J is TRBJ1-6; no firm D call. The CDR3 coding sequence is TGTGCCATCAATTCGGGAGAAACCTTAAGTAGTTCACCCCTCCACTTT. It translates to CAINSGETLSSSPLHF.